This T cell receptor (beta chain) comes out of a study of blood T cell repertoires in COVID-19. Overall study context: The United States, Italy and Spain were the sources of the acute and convalescent COVID-19 samples. T cells, B-cell-depleted T cells, or PBMCs provided the cDNA or gDNA that served as material.

The germline gives CDR1 SGHRS, CDR2 YFSETQ. With V trimmed by 4 bases and J by 2 bases, 2 bases remained unmatched. The CDR3 extends over 15 amino acids. Source study methods: Reference gene primer amplification yielded estimated nucleated cell counts. Sequencing was performed with immunoSEQ multiplex PCR; in TCRdb, only in-frame clones are kept and a portion is missing. The V and J calls and clone size come from that table; D and trimming were worked out from the DNA. The sample consists of 90,000 to 120,000 clones, more than 70% of them appearing once. This TCR was sampled from a man between 65 and 79 years old with acute or convalescent COVID-19. The V call is TRBV5-1, the J call TRBJ1-3, with 11 nucleotides matching TRBD1. The sample taken for sequencing was peripheral blood. CDR3 in amino acids: CASSPDRGPGNTIYF. The CDR3 coding sequence is TGCGCCAGCAGCCCGGACAGGGGGCCTGGAAACACCATATATTTT.